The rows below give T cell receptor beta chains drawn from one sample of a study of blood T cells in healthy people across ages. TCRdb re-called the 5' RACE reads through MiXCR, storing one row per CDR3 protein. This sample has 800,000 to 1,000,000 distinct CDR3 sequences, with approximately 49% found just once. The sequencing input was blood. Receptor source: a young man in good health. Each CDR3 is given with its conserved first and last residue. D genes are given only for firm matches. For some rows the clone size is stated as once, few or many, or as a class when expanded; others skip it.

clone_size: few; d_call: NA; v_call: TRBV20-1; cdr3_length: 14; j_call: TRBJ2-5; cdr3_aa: CSARAQGGSETQYF; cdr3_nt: TGCAGTGCTAGAGCCCAAGGTGGATCGGAGACCCAGTACTTC
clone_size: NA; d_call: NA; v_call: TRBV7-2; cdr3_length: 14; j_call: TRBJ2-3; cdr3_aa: CASSLMAFTDTQYF; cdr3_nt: TGCGCCAGCAGCTTAATGGCCTTCACAGATACGCAGTATTTT
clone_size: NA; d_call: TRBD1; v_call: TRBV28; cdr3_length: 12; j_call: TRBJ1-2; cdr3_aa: CANKGQGNGYTF; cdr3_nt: TGTGCCAACAAGGGACAGGGGAATGGCTACACCTTC
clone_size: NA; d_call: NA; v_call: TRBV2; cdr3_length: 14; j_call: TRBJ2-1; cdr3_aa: CASHYRDSDNEQFF; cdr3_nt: TGTGCCAGCCACTACCGGGACTCCGACAATGAGCAGTTCTTC
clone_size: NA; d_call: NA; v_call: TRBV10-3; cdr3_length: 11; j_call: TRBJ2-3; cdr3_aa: CAIRSPDTQYF; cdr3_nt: TGTGCCATCAGGAGTCCAGATACGCAGTATTTT
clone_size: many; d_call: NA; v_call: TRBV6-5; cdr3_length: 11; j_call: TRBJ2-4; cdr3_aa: CASSSVGIQYF; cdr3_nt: TGTGCCAGCAGTTCCGTAGGCATTCAGTACTTC
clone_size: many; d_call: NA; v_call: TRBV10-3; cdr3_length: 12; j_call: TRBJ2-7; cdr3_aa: CATRGSRNEQYF; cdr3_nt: TGTGCCACCAGGGGCTCCCGAAACGAGCAGTACTTC
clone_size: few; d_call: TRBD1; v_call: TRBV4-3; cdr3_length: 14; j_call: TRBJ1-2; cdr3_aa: CASSPVDRGRGYTF; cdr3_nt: TGCGCCAGCAGCCCCGTGGACAGGGGGCGCGGCTACACCTTC
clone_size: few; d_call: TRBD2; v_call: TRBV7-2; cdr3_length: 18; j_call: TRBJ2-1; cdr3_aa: CASSLVVLSGGAGNEQFF; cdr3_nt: TGTGCCAGCAGCTTAGTTGTTCTCAGCGGGGGGGCAGGCAATGAGCAGTTCTTC
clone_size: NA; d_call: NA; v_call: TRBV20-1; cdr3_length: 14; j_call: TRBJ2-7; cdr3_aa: CSASNPPSSYEQYF; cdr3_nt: TGCAGTGCTAGCAACCCTCCTAGCTCCTACGAGCAGTACTTC
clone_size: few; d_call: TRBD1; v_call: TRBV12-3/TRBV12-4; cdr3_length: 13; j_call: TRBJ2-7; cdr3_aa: CASTPGQSYEQYF; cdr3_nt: TGTGCCAGCACTCCGGGACAGTCCTACGAGCAGTACTTC
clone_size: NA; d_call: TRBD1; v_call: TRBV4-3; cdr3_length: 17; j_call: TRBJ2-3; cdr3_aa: CASSQGRPGQFTDTQYF; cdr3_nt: TGCGCCAGCAGCCAAGGTCGCCCGGGACAGTTCACAGATACGCAGTATTTT
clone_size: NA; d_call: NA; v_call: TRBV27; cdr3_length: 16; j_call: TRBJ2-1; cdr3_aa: CASSLPGGNSYNEQFF; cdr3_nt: TGTGCCAGCAGTCTGCCTGGGGGGAACTCCTACAATGAGCAGTTCTTC
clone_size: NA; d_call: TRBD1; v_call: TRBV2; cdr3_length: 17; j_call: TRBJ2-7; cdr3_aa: CASSFSAFDRGAYEQYF; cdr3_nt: TGTGCCAGCAGTTTCTCCGCCTTCGACAGGGGAGCCTACGAGCAGTACTTC
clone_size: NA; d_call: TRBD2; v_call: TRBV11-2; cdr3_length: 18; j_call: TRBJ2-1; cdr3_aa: CASSLTRLAGGSYNEQFF; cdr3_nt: TGTGCCAGCAGCTTAACTCGACTAGCGGGGGGATCCTACAATGAGCAGTTCTTC
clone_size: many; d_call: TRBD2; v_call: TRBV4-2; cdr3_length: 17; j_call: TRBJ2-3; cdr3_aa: CASSQDRGSGSPDPQYF; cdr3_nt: TGTGCCAGCAGCCAAGATCGGGGTAGCGGGTCCCCGGATCCGCAGTATTTT
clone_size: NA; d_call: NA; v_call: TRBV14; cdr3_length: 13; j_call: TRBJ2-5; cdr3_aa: CASSQGSPETQYF; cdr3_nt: TGTGCCAGCAGCCAAGGAAGCCCAGAGACCCAGTACTTC
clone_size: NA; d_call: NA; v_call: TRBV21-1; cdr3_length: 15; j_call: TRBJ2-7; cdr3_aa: CASSPQDRWSYEQYF; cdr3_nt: TGTGCCAGCAGCCCCCAGGACAGGTGGTCCTACGAGCAGTACTTC
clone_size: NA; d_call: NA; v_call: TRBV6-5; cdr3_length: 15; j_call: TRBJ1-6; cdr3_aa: CASSSQGTYNSPLHF; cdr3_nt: TGTGCCAGCAGTTCACAGGGAACCTATAATTCACCCCTCCACTTT
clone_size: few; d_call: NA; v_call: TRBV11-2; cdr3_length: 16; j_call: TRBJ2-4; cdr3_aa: CASSLDSAGTEDIQYF; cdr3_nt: TGTGCCAGCAGCTTAGATTCCGCAGGGACGGAGGACATTCAGTACTTC
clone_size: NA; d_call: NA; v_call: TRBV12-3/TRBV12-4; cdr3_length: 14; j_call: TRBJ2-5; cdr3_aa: CASSFGTDAGEQYF; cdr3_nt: TGTGCCAGCAGTTTTGGGACGGACGCTGGAGAGCAGTACTTC
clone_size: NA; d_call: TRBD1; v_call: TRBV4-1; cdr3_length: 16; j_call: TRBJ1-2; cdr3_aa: CASSQQGTGLNYGYTF; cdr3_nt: TGCGCCAGCAGCCAACAAGGGACAGGCCTTAACTATGGCTACACCTTC
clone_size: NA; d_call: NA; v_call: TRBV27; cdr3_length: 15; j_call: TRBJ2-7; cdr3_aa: CASSPRDLKPFEQYF; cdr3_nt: TGTGCCAGCAGTCCCCGGGACTTAAAACCCTTCGAGCAGTACTTC
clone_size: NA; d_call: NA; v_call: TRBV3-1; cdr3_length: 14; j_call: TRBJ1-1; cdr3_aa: CASSQVTLNTEAFF; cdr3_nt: TGTGCCAGCAGCCAAGTCACCTTGAACACTGAAGCTTTCTTT
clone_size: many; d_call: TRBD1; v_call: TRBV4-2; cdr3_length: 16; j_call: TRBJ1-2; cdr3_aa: CASSQDASGGSYGYTF; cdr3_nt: TGTGCCAGCAGCCAAGATGCTTCAGGGGGTAGCTATGGCTACACCTTC
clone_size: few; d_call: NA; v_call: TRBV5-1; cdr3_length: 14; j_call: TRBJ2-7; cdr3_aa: CASSGGVPSYEQYF; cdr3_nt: TGCGCCAGCAGCGGCGGGGTTCCCTCCTACGAGCAGTACTTC
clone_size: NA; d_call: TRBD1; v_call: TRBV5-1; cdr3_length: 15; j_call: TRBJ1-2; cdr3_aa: CASNRRTGQNYGYTF; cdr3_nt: TGCGCCAGCAACCGTAGGACAGGCCAAAACTATGGCTACACCTTC
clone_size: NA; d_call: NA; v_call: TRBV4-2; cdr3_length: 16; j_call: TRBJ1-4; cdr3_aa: CASSQDRGAGNEKLFF; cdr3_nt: TGTGCCAGCAGCCAAGATCGGGGGGCGGGCAATGAAAAACTGTTTTTT
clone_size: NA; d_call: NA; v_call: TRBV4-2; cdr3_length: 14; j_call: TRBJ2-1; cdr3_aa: CASSQPTGYNEQFF; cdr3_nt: TGTGCCAGCAGCCAGCCAACAGGGTACAATGAGCAGTTCTTC
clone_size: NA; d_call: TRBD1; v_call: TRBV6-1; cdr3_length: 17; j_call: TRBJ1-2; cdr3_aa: CASRSRQGVTANYGYTF; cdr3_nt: TGTGCCAGCAGGAGTCGACAGGGGGTTACCGCTAACTATGGCTACACCTTC
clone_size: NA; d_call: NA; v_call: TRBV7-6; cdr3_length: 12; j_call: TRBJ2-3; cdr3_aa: CASSDRVDTQYF; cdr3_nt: TGTGCCAGCAGCGACCGGGTAGATACGCAGTATTTT
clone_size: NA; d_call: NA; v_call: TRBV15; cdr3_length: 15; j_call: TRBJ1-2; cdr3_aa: CATSRAAGAVYGYTF; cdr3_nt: TGTGCCACCAGCAGGGCTGCGGGGGCGGTCTATGGCTACACCTTC
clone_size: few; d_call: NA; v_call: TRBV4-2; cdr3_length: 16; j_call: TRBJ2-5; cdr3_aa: CASSQAQTARGGTQYF; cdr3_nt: TGTGCCAGCAGCCAAGCCCAGACTGCCCGAGGAGGGACCCAGTACTTC
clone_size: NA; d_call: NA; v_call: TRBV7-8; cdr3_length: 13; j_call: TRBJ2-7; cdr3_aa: CASSPQTWDEQYF; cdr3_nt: TGTGCCAGCAGCCCCCAAACTTGGGACGAGCAGTACTTC
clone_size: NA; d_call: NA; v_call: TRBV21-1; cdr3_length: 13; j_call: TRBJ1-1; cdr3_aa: CASSKAGTGHAFF; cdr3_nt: TGTGCCAGCAGCAAAGCGGGGACAGGGCACGCTTTCTTT
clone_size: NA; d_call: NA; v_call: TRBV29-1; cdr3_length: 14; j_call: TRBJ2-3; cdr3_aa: CSVGGSKREDTQYF; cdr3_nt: TGCAGCGTCGGCGGGTCGAAACGAGAGGATACGCAGTATTTT
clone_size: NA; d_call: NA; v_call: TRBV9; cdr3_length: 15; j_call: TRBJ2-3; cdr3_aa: CASSVGLSLADTQYF; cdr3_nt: TGTGCCAGCAGCGTGGGACTTTCCCTGGCAGATACGCAGTATTTT
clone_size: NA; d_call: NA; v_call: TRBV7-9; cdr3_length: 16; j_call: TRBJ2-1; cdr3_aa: CASSLLPSTDYNEQFF; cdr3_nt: TGTGCCAGCAGCTTACTCCCGTCAACGGATTACAATGAGCAGTTCTTC
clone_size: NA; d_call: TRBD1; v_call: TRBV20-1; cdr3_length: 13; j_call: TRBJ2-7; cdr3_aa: CSARDAGGYEQYF; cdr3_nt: TGCAGTGCTAGAGATGCAGGGGGATACGAGCAGTACTTC
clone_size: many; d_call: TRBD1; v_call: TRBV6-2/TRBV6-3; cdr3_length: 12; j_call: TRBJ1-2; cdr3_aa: CATQGGSYGYTF; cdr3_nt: TGTGCCACCCAGGGGGGCAGCTATGGCTACACCTTC
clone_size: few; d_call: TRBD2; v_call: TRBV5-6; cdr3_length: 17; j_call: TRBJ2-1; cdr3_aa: CASSFGAGELSYNEQFF; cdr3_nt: TGTGCCAGCAGCTTCGGAGCGGGGGAGCTCTCCTACAATGAGCAGTTCTTC
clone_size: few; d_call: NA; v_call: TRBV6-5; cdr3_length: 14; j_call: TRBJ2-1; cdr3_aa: CASSSTGPYNEQFF; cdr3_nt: TGTGCCAGCAGTTCGACAGGACCCTACAATGAGCAGTTCTTC